This TCR beta chain is from a study of blood T cell repertoires in COVID-19. Measured with immunoSEQ multiplex PCR; TCRdb has only the in-frame clones, and not every one. The sample contains 150,000 to 200,000 clones, roughly 80% of which appear only once. This CDR3 has 13 residues. Trimming removed 5 bases from V and 4 bases from J; junction bases left unmatched: 5. Germline V gives CDR1 SGHRS, CDR2 YFSETQ. The sequence derives from a woman aged 40 to 50 with COVID-19, enrolled during active disease. The chain joins TRBV5-1 to TRBJ1-2; 7 nucleotides match TRBD1. The sequencing sample was made of peripheral blood. The CDR3 coding sequence is TGCGCCAGCAGACAGGACAGGTCCTATGGCTACACCTTC. It yields the protein CASRQDRSYGYTF. The complete variable domain, with remaining parts taken from reference TRBV5-1 and TRBJ1-2, reads KAGVTQTPRYLIKTRGQQVTLSCSPISGHRSVSWYQQTPGQGLQFLFEYFSETQRNKGNFPGRFSGRQFSNSRSEMNVSTLELGDSALYLCASRQDRSYGYTFGSGTRLTVV.